This passage covers 6 T cell receptor beta chains from one sample sequenced in a study of radiation and T cells in renal cell carcinoma (dated by TCRdb to 2020 to 2021). Library method: the immunoSEQ multiplex PCR assay. TCRdb re-hosts the immuneACCESS table, in-frame sequences only. Its copies lack some clones; in the studies checked, an unresolved V gene accounts for under half of them, and the cause for the rest is not known. This sample is represented by fewer than 90,000 clones; 70% to 90% of them were singletons. The top ten clonotypes cover under 25% of the sample. The time point tag for this specimen amounts to: blood 2 weeks post-SBRT. The treatment or condition label here, explained by the study, means: 15 Gy SBRT to primary tumor, nephrectomy 4 weeks later. Sequencing was performed on blood, taken from a patient whose treatment included radiotherapy and nephrectomy. These receptors were taken from a woman aged 50 to 65 with renal cell carcinoma.

The V and J genes are TRBV2 and TRBJ2-3; maybe TRBD2 (5 bases). V was clipped by 1 base and J by 0 bases, with 11 bases between them. Looked up from germline, CDR1 is SNHLY and CDR2 is FYNNEI. This CDR3 is 16 amino acids long. The CDR3 reads CASSEGVRTSTDTQYF. The CDR3 DNA reads as TGTGCCAGCAGTGAAGGGGTGCGGACTAGCACAGATACGCAGTATTTT.

This clone was seen once. The CDR3 reads CASSIGGSRNYGYTF. CDR3 DNA sequence: TGTGCCAGTAGTATCGGTGGCAGCAGAAACTATGGCTACACCTTC. The chain carries TRBV19 and TRBJ1-2; D is unresolved. Trimming cost V 3 bases and J 2 bases, with 13 bases left between them. CDR3 length equals 15 residues. The germline V gene encodes CDR1 LNHDA and CDR2 SQIVND (reference sequence).

In DNA, the CDR3 is TGTGCCAGCAGCGCATGGGGGACAAGAAATTCACCCCTCCACTTT. Protein: CASSAWGTRNSPLHF. The chain carries TRBV9 and TRBJ1-6, with D possibly matching TRBD1 (6 bases). This CDR3 spans 15 amino acids. CDR1 is SGDLS, CDR2 YYNGEE, per germline. The germline V and J ends were trimmed by 3 bases and 7 bases, with 14 bases remaining between them.

The chain has TRBV4-3 and TRBJ2-3; 10 bases are shared with TRBD2. Germline V lookup: CDR1 LGHNA, CDR2 YSLEER. The CDR3 is made up of 18 amino acids. V lost 5 bases, J lost 3 bases, and 14 bases stayed unmatched. As DNA, the CDR3 is TGCGCCAGCAGCGCGCCCACCCAGACAGCGGGAGGGACAGATACGCAGTATTTT. Its protein product is CASSAPTQTAGGTDTQYF.

This clone was observed once. V gene TRBV5-1 combines with J gene TRBJ1-1; no reliable D call. The germline V gene encodes CDR1 SGHRS and CDR2 YFSETQ. With 4 bases removed from V and 1 base from J, the gap between germline ends came to 11 bases. The CDR3 is 14 amino acids. CDR3 protein: CASSPRPQNTEAFF. CDR3 coding DNA: TGCGCCAGCAGCCCCCGACCGCAGAACACTGAAGCTTTCTTT.

This clone came up a few times. The gene calls are TRBV19 and TRBJ1-2, with a possible D match to TRBD1 (5 bases). CDR1 is LNHDA, CDR2 SQIVND, per germline (reference sequence). Trimming stripped 5 bases from V and 5 bases from J, with 12 bases between. The CDR3 has 13 residues. CDR3 DNA sequence: TGTGCCAGTAGTGTCACAGGTTCATATGGCTACACCTTC. Its translation is CASSVTGSYGYTF.